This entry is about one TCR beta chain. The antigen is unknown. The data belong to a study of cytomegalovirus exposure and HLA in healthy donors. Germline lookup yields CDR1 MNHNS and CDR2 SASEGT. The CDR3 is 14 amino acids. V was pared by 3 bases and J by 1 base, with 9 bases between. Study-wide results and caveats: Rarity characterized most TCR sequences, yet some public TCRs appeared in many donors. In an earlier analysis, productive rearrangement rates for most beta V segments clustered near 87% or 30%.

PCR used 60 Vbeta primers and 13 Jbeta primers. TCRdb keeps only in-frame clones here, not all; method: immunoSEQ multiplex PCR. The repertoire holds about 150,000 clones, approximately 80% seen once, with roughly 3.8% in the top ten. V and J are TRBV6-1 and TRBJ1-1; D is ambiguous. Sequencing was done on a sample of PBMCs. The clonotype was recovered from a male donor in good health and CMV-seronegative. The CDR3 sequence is CASSDRNTNTEAFF. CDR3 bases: TGTGCCAGCAGTGACAGGAACACGAACACTGAAGCTTTCTTT.